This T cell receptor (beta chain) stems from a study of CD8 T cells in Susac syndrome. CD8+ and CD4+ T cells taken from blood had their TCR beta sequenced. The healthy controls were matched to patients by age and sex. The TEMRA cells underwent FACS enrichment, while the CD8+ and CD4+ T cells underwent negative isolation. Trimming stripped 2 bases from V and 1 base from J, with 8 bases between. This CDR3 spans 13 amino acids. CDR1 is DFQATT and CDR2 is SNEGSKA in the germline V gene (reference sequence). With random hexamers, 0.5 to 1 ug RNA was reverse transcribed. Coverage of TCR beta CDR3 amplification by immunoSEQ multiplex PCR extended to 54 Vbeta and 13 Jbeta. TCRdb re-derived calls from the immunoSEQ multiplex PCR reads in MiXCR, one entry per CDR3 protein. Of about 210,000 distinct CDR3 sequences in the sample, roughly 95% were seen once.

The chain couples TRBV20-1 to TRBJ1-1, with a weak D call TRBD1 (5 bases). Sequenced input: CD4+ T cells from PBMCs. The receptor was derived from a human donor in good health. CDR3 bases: TGCAGTGCTAGACGGGACGGGAACACTGAAGCTTTCTTT. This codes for CSARRDGNTEAFF.